This entry lists 32 T cell receptor beta chains sequenced from one sample in a study of metastatic and nonmetastatic thyroid tumors. No patient received treatment before thyroid surgery. TCRdb re-called the PCR reads through MiXCR. The sample carries approximately 9,700 clones, less than 35% recorded once. The sample consisted of tumor tissue. The receptors were gathered from a female donor with papillary thyroid cancer or a benign thyroid nodule (not recorded which). Some clones in this sample may be carry-over from other donors' samples.

This clone is medium-sized in the sample. The genes are TRBV27 and TRBJ2-7; D unclear. Per the germline V gene, CDR1 is MNHEY and CDR2 is SMNVEV (reference sequence). This CDR3 has 14 amino acids. With 4 bases removed from V and 1 base from J, the gap between germline ends came to 11 bases. The CDR3 bases are TGTGCCAGCAGTTCTCCAAGTAAGTCCTACGAGCAGTACTTC. Encoded protein: CASSSPSKSYEQYF.

As to this clone: A read error may account for a junction end that differs from germline. The J gene is TRBJ2-7, the V gene TRBV30; D not certain. This CDR3 is built from 13 residues. Germline assignment: CDR1 GTSNPN and CDR2 SVGIG (reference sequence). For the CDR3, the DNA is TGTACCTGGAGTGATATCGGGTTTTACGGGCAGTACTTC. Protein product: CTWSDIGFYGQYF.

Only a few counts were recorded for this clone. The rearrangement joins TRBV6-1 to TRBJ1-2; D is uncertain. The CDR3 contains 11 residues. CDR1 and CDR2 from the germline V gene are MNHNS and SASEGT. CDR3 in amino acids: CALVPNYGYTF. CDR3 nucleotide sequence: TGTGCGTTGGTGCCTAACTATGGCTACACCTTC.

This clone was observed a handful of times. A single base separates this from a much larger clone, so it may be a read error. The chain uses TRBV7-9 and TRBJ1-1; tentatively, D is TRBD1 (6 bases). The germline V gene encodes CDR1 SEHNR and CDR2 FQNEAQ (reference sequence). Trimming removed 5 bases from V and 6 bases from J, with 13 bases in between. The CDR3 is 13 amino acids. The CDR3 loop is CASSTNGGSEAFF. The CDR3 DNA is TGTGCCAGCAGCACGAATGGGGGCTCTGAAGCTTTCTTT. Filled out from reference TRBV7-9 and TRBJ1-1, the complete variable domain reads DTGVSQNPRHKITKRGQNVTFRCDPISEHNRLYWYRQTLGQGPEFLTYFQNEAQLEKSRLLSDRFSAERPKGSFSTLEIQRTEQGDSAMYLCASSTNGGSEAFFGQGTRLTVV.

This chain connects TRBV6-5 to TRBJ2-7, with a possible D match to TRBD2 (5 bases). This CDR3 spans 16 amino acids. Per the germline V gene, CDR1 is MNHEY and CDR2 is SVGAGI. The V end lost 2 bases, the J end lost 4 bases, and 18 bases lay between the germline ends. The CDR3 bases are TGTGCCAGCAGTTACGTCACGGGGTTAAGAGTTTACGAGCAGTACTTC. Its protein is CASSYVTGLRVYEQYF.

This clone was counted between two and nine times. This chain joins TRBV10-2 and TRBJ2-3; 10 nucleotides agree with TRBD2. The germline gives CDR1 WSHSY, CDR2 SAAADI. CDR3 size: 17 residues. V was pared by 4 bases and J by 3 bases, with 10 bases of the junction left unmatched. CDR3 in amino acids: CASSAASGSIVTDTQYF. CDR3 bases: TGCGCCAGCAGTGCGGCTAGCGGGAGCATTGTTACAGATACGCAGTATTTT.

J is TRBJ2-7 and V is TRBV5-1; 7 positions match TRBD1. CDR1 is SGHRS, CDR2 YFSETQ, per germline. The CDR3 length is 15 residues. With 3 bases clipped from V and 1 base from J, the junction kept 7 bases outside the gene matches. CDR3 nucleotides: TGCGCCAGCAGCTCGGTACAGGGGAAATCCTACGAGCAGTACTTC. Protein sequence: CASSSVQGKSYEQYF.

The chain links TRBV28 to TRBJ2-7, with D perhaps TRBD1 (7 bases). The CDR3 loop spans 14 amino acids. The V gene's germline CDR1 is MDHEN and CDR2 SYDVKM. Trimming stripped 3 bases from V and 3 bases from J, with 12 bases between. CDR3 sequence: CASSLRQGGYEQYF. For the CDR3, the DNA is TGTGCCAGCAGTTTGAGGCAGGGGGGCTACGAGCAGTACTTC. Looking up the rest from reference TRBV28 and TRBJ2-7 gives the full variable domain: DVKVTQSSRYLVKRTGEKVFLECVQDMDHENMFWYRQDPGLGLRLIYFSYDVKMKEKGDIPEGYSVSREKKERFSLILESASTNQTSMYLCASSLRQGGYEQYFGPGTRLTVT.

The chain combines TRBV4-1 with TRBJ2-3, with D possibly being TRBD1 or TRBD2 (6 bases each). V lost 6 bases and J lost 0, with 16 bases in between. The CDR3 is 16 amino acids. Germline CDR1 reads MGHRA; CDR2 reads YSYEKL. CDR3 region: CASSELEGVSTDTQYF. The CDR3 nucleotides read TGCGCCAGCAGTGAATTGGAGGGGGTGAGCACAGATACGCAGTATTTT.

This clone is medium-sized by share. The V call is TRBV20-1, the J call TRBJ2-7, with 9 bases fitting TRBD1. The CDR3 is 13 amino acids. Per the germline V gene, CDR1 is DFQATT and CDR2 is SNEGSKA (reference sequence). The V and J ends lost 4 bases and 1 base, in that order; junction bases with no gene match: 2. The CDR3 DNA reads as TGCAGTGCTACGGACAGGGGATCCTACGAGCAGTACTTC. It codes for CSATDRGSYEQYF.

The rearrangement links TRBV18 to TRBJ2-3; the D gene is possibly TRBD2 (5 bases). The V end lost 1 base, the J end lost 2 bases, and 13 bases lay between the germline ends. CDR1 and CDR2 from the germline V gene are KGHSH and LQKENI. The CDR3 sequence is 16 residues long. The CDR3 DNA sequence: TGTGCCAGCTCACCACAGGAGAGGGCTTTCACAGATACGCAGTATTTT. Residues: CASSPQERAFTDTQYF.

This clone has a count of ten or more. A much larger clone differs from this one at a single base, so this may be a read error. Other DNA sequences in the sample encode the same CDR3. The V and J genes are TRBV5-1 and TRBJ2-7; D perhaps matches TRBD1 (6 bases). Germline-derived CDR1 and CDR2 are SGHRS and YFSETQ. Trimming took 5 bases from V and 1 from J, leaving 16 bases between them. The CDR3 sequence is 15 residues long. The CDR3: CASRHRDMSSYEQYF. As DNA, the CDR3 is TGCGCCAGCAGGCACCGGGACATGTCGTCCTACGAGCAGTACTTC.

The chain combines TRBV19 with TRBJ1-2, with no clear D. Looked up from germline, CDR1 is LNHDA and CDR2 is SQIVND (reference sequence). V lost 7 bases and J lost 4, with 4 bases in between. The length of the CDR3 is 10 residues. The CDR3 here is CASKGYGYTF. Written as DNA, the CDR3 is TGTGCCAGTAAGGGCTATGGCTACACCTTC. The full variable domain, in which reference TRBV19 and TRBJ1-2 provide the parts outside the CDR3, is DGGITQSPKYLFRKEGQNVTLSCEQNLNHDAMYWYRQDPGQGLRLIYYSQIVNDFQKGDIAEGYSVSREKKESFPLTVTSAQKNPTAFYLCASKGYGYTFGSGTRLTVV.

The genes are TRBV27 and TRBJ1-1; weak D call: TRBD1 (6 bases). The V end was cut by 7 bases, the J end by 7 bases, with 19 bases between. Germline assignment: CDR1 MNHEY and CDR2 SMNVEV (reference sequence). The CDR3 is 14 amino acids. As DNA, the CDR3 is TGTGCCAGCACCTTCAGGGGAATCGAGGTTGAAGCTTTCTTT. Its translation: CASTFRGIEVEAFF.

This clone has only a few counts. V and J are TRBV12-3 or TRBV12-4 and TRBJ2-3; D not resolved. This CDR3 region has 13 residues. The ends were cut back, 6 bases at V and 2 bases at J, with 9 bases in the middle. CDR3 DNA: TGTGCCAGCAGCTATCTCTACACAGATACGCAGTATTTT. It specifies CASSYLYTDTQYF.

The chain recombines TRBV5-1 with TRBJ2-5; 10 bases agree with TRBD2. The CDR3 is 16 amino acids. Per germline, CDR1 SGHRS and CDR2 YFSETQ. V was pared by 4 bases and J by 7 bases, with 13 bases of the junction left unmatched. Here the CDR3 reads CASSNREAGGRGTQYF. The CDR3 nucleotides read TGCGCCAGCAGCAACCGCGAAGCGGGAGGGAGGGGGACCCAGTACTTC. Full variable domain (rest looked up from reference TRBV5-1 and TRBJ2-5): KAGVTQTPRYLIKTRGQQVTLSCSPISGHRSVSWYQQTPGQGLQFLFEYFSETQRNKGNFPGRFSGRQFSNSRSEMNVSTLELGDSALYLCASSNREAGGRGTQYFGPGTRLLVL.

V usage is TRBV5-4 and J usage is TRBJ1-2; 12 bases line up with TRBD1. This CDR3 has 17 amino acids. Trimming removed 4 bases from V and 4 bases from J; junction bases left unmatched: 11. Germline values: CDR1 SGHNT, CDR2 YYREEE (reference sequence). CDR3 sequence (DNA): TGTGCCAGCAGCCTGGGGACAGGGGGCGGAAGTCGCTATGGCTACACCTTC. This gives the protein CASSLGTGGGSRYGYTF.

This rearrangement joins TRBV4-1 to TRBJ1-2, with 12 positions matching TRBD1. The CDR3 has 16 residues. Trimming cost V 4 bases and J 8 bases; bases outside gene matches: 11. Germline V gives CDR1 MGHRA, CDR2 YSYEKL. The CDR3 DNA reads TGCGCCAGCAGCCCATCCCCGGGACAGGGGGCGCCCGGCTACACCTTC. Amino acids: CASSPSPGQGAPGYTF.

Relative to its sample, this clone is medium-sized. The chain employs TRBV7-9 and TRBJ1-6; no firm D call. Trimming took 2 bases from V and 10 from J, leaving 6 bases between them. Per germline, CDR1 SEHNR and CDR2 FQNEAQ (reference sequence). This CDR3 contains 12 residues. CDR3 coding DNA: TGTGCCAGCAGCTTATCGGACTCACCCCTCCACTTT. The encoded protein is CASSLSDSPLHF.

This clone was seen a handful of times. The V and J genes are TRBV28 and TRBJ2-5; D could derive from TRBD1 or TRBD2 (5 bases each). Trimming left V 6 bases short and J 8 bases short, with 22 bases between. The CDR3 is made up of 15 amino acids. Germline V lookup: CDR1 MDHEN, CDR2 SYDVKM. CDR3 in amino acids: CASRKRHGRGDTQYF. The CDR3, as DNA: TGTGCCAGCAGAAAAAGACATGGGAGAGGGGATACCCAGTACTTC.

This clone was observed a few times. V and J are TRBV15 and TRBJ1-2; D not resolved. CDR1 and CDR2 from the germline V gene are LNHNV and YYDKDF (reference sequence). Between the trimmed V and J ends, which lost 0 bases and 4 bases, there was a span of 12 bases. The CDR3 is 15 amino acids. In DNA form, the CDR3 reads TGTGCCACCAGCAGAGATTCAGACATCCTCTATGGCTACACCTTC. Residues: CATSRDSDILYGYTF.

To note about this clone: Compared with germline, one end of the junction differs, possibly owing to a read error. The CDR3: CASSLSAGTSGWSGANFLTF. The CDR3 nucleotides read TGTGCCAGCAGCTTATCGGCTGGGACTAGCGGATGGTCTGGGGCCAACTTCCTGACTTTC. This chain joins TRBV7-2 and TRBJ2-6; 11 bases map to TRBD2. Germline V CDR1 and CDR2: SGHTA, FQGNSA. The CDR3 extends over 20 amino acids.

This clone was seen many times. The J gene is TRBJ2-3, the V gene TRBV5-6, with 15 bases identical to TRBD2. This CDR3 has 17 amino acids. Trimming took 4 bases from V and 5 from J; bases not matched to a gene: 8. Germline V CDR1 and CDR2: SGHDT, YYEEEE. The CDR3 region is CASSLYGLAGGLDTQYF. The CDR3 DNA is TGTGCCAGCAGCCTATACGGACTAGCGGGAGGGTTAGATACGCAGTATTTT.

The chain joins TRBV20-1 to TRBJ1-5, with D perhaps TRBD1 (5 bases). Germline CDR1 is DFQATT and CDR2 is SNEGSKA (reference sequence). V lost 3 bases, J lost 0 bases, and 15 bases lay in between. The CDR3 is 16 residues long. In nucleotides, the CDR3 is TGCAGTGCTAGCGTCCCAGGGATAATTAGCAATCAGCCCCAGCATTTT. It yields the protein CSASVPGIISNQPQHF.

In its sample, this clone was seen many times. V gene TRBV10-1 combines with J gene TRBJ1-4; D not resolved. Germline CDR1 WNHNN, CDR2 SYGVQD (reference sequence). The CDR3 loop spans 13 amino acids. V gave up 7 bases and J gave up 5 bases, with 11 bases separating them. CDR3 nucleotides: TGCGCCAGCACCCCAGCGATAAATGAAAAACTGTTTTTT. Protein sequence: CASTPAINEKLFF.

This clone is deemed medium-sized. V gene TRBV4-3 combines with J gene TRBJ1-4; D is possibly TRBD1 (6 bases). The CDR3 loop spans 15 amino acids. The V end was cut by 5 bases, the J end by 10 bases, with 20 bases between. Germline V gene sequence: CDR1 LGHNA, CDR2 YSLEER. CDR3 protein: CASSIQVPGGGKLFF. The CDR3 DNA is TGCGCCAGCAGCATACAAGTCCCGGGGGGCGGAAAACTGTTTTTT.

This chain uses TRBV12-3 or TRBV12-4 with TRBJ2-2; D remains ambiguous. The CDR3 consists of 12 residues. V lost 4 bases, J lost 5 bases, and 5 bases lay in between. The CDR3 is CASSSRTGELFF. Here the CDR3 DNA reads TGTGCCAGCAGTTCCCGAACCGGGGAGCTGTTTTTT.

V and J are TRBV5-1 and TRBJ2-7, with 9 bases lining up with TRBD2. Trimming took 3 bases from V and 1 from J; bases not matched to a gene: 14. CDR1 is SGHRS and CDR2 is YFSETQ in the germline V gene. The CDR3 runs 18 residues. The CDR3: CASSSYGGRAGRSYEQYF. Here the CDR3 DNA reads TGCGCCAGCAGCTCATATGGCGGGAGGGCCGGGAGGTCCTACGAGCAGTACTTC.

Regarding this clone: One end of the junction fails to match germline, which may point to a read error. CDR3 bases: TGTGCCAGCAGCTTACATTCTAACTATGGCTATACCTTC. This codes for CASSLHSNYGYTF. The genes are TRBV7-6 and TRBJ1-2; no firm D call. The CDR3 length is 13 residues. Germline V gene sequence: CDR1 SGHVS, CDR2 FNYEAQ.

This clone showed up just a few times. This sequence joins TRBV27 and TRBJ1-1; D not resolved. The CDR3 spans 15 residues. The germline V and J ends were trimmed by 3 bases and 0 bases, with 11 bases remaining between them. Germline CDR1 and CDR2: MNHEY and SMNVEV (reference sequence). The CDR3 reads CASSFGRGMNTEAFF. Written as DNA, the CDR3 is TGTGCCAGCAGTTTTGGACGGGGTATGAACACTGAAGCTTTCTTT.

This clone has only a few counts. The chain employs TRBV6-1 and TRBJ2-7, with 7 bases matching TRBD2. CDR1 is MNHNS, CDR2 SASEGT, per germline. V shed 10 bases and J 5 bases; nucleotides not matched to a gene: 14. The CDR3 is 14 amino acids. CDR3 sequence: CATPPVAGDDEQYF. The CDR3, as DNA: TGTGCCACCCCCCCGGTCGCGGGAGATGACGAGCAGTACTTC.

The V and J genes are TRBV20-1 and TRBJ2-1; TRBD2 agrees at 9 bases. The germline CDR1 and CDR2 sequences are DFQATT and SNEGSKA (reference sequence). V lost 7 bases to trimming and J lost 3 bases; unmatched junction nucleotides: 7. This CDR3 is built from 14 residues. The CDR3 loop reads CSDTGLANYNEQFF. The CDR3 nucleotides read TGCAGTGACACCGGACTAGCGAACTACAATGAGCAGTTCTTC.